This T cell receptor beta chain was recorded in a study of cytomegalovirus exposure and HLA in healthy donors. Findings and caveats of the study: Most sequenced TCRs were rare (though some public TCRs occurred in many donors). Upon later analysis, TCR association rates were observed to vary by HLA locus, being highest for DRB1 and lowest for HLA-C. TCR beta V- and J-gene trimming was later associated with a missense DCLRE1C variant.

Per germline, CDR1 SGHTA and CDR2 FQGTGA. V lost 2 bases and J lost 4; bases outside the gene matches: 8. CDR3 size: 17 residues. The PCR had 60 Vbeta and 13 Jbeta primers. Repertoires were generated with immunoSEQ multiplex PCR, while TCRdb's copy carries only in-frame clones and drops some. This table has 95,000 to 150,000 clones, around 69% appearing once. This clone was counted ten times or more. Its antigen is not identified. This TCR derives from a woman aged 40 to 50 in good health and CMV-seropositive. The sequenced material came from PBMCs. The rearrangement joins TRBV7-3 to TRBJ2-1, with 10 bases aligning to TRBD2. CDR3 DNA sequence: TGTGCCAGCAGCTTATGGGGAGGTAGCGGGAGGTACAATGAGCAGTTCTTC. Its protein product is CASSLWGGSGRYNEQFF.